Each of the 25 T cell receptor beta chains below was sequenced from the same sample in a study of blood T cell repertoires in COVID-19. Profiled with immunoSEQ multiplex PCR; TCRdb holds only in-frame clones, not every one. This table holds about 150,000 clones, just under 85% found once. The sequencing sample was made of peripheral blood. All receptors derive from a woman between 40 and 55 years old with active or convalescent COVID-19.

The rearrangement joins TRBV6-1 to TRBJ1-2; 7 nucleotides match TRBD1. CDR3 length equals 15 residues. V lost 1 base and J lost 2; bases outside the gene matches: 4. The germline V gene has CDR1 MNHNS and CDR2 SASEGT. The CDR3 bases are TGTGCCAGCAGTGAAGGCCGGACAGGCAACTATGGCTACACCTTC. Amino acid sequence: CASSEGRTGNYGYTF.

This clone was observed a single time. The chain couples TRBV28 to TRBJ1-6; 7 bases are shared with TRBD1. This CDR3 contains 16 residues. V lost 3 bases to trimming and J lost 1 base; unmatched junction nucleotides: 3. Germline V gene data show CDR1 as MDHEN and CDR2 as SYDVKM. CDR3 in amino acids: CASSLYRGSYNSPLHF. Here the CDR3 DNA reads TGTGCCAGCAGTTTGTACAGGGGATCCTATAATTCACCCCTCCACTTT.

The chain is built from TRBV6-5 and TRBJ2-6; D is ambiguous. The ends were cut back, 8 bases at V and 0 bases at J, with 11 bases in the middle. This CDR3 comprises 15 residues. The germline V gene encodes CDR1 MNHEY and CDR2 SVGAGI. CDR3 region: CASLQHRSGANVLTF. CDR3 DNA sequence: TGTGCCAGCCTCCAACACCGCTCTGGGGCCAACGTCCTGACTTTC.

This clone was seen a handful of times. The V and J genes are TRBV2 and TRBJ1-1; tentatively, D is TRBD1 (5 bases). Trimming removed 4 bases at V and 0 bases at J, with 18 bases between. CDR1 is SNHLY, CDR2 FYNNEI, per germline. This CDR3 has 17 residues. The CDR3 loop is CASSGMTATPMNTEAFF. The CDR3 DNA reads as TGTGCCAGCAGTGGGATGACAGCAACTCCCATGAACACTGAAGCTTTCTTT.

The chain is built from TRBV6-5 and TRBJ1-5; 9 bases are shared with TRBD1. V dropped 6 bases and J dropped 6; count of bases not matched to a gene: 9. This CDR3 has 15 residues. Germline V gene data show CDR1 as MNHEY and CDR2 as SVGAGI. CDR3 coding DNA: TGTGCCAGCAGGGCGTCGGGACAGGGTTCTCAGCCCCAGCATTTT. Protein product: CASRASGQGSQPQHF.

V is TRBV19 and J is TRBJ1-2; D might be TRBD1 (6 bases). V was pared by 3 bases and J by 2 bases, with 16 bases between. There are 16 residues in the CDR3. Looked up from germline, CDR1 is LNHDA and CDR2 is SQIVND (reference sequence). CDR3 bases: TGTGCCAGTAGTATGAGGGGGAATCGCGTCAACTATGGCTACACCTTC. It encodes CASSMRGNRVNYGYTF.

This clone counts as medium-sized. The chain couples TRBV30 to TRBJ2-7, with a possible D match to TRBD1 (6 bases). Deletions cut 3 bases from V and 3 bases from J, with 9 bases between. Germline CDR1 GTSNPN, CDR2 SVGIG (reference sequence). The CDR3 loop spans 12 amino acids. The CDR3 region has the DNA TGTGCCTGGAGCCAGGGGAACTACGAGCAGTACTTC. Translated: CAWSQGNYEQYF.

This clone appeared once. The V and J genes are TRBV18 and TRBJ1-2; 9 bases align to TRBD1. Losses at the gene ends were 5 bases for V and 0 bases for J; bases not matched to a gene: 10. Germline CDR1 and CDR2: KGHSH and LQKENI. This CDR3 is 17 amino acids long. The CDR3 DNA reads TGTGCCAGCTCAACAACCGGGACAGGGCTCTCTAACTATGGCTACACCTTC. Protein product: CASSTTGTGLSNYGYTF.

There are a few counts of this clone. CDR3 region: CASIGTQNAYEQYF. CDR3 coding DNA: TGTGCCAGCATTGGGACACAGAACGCTTACGAGCAGTACTTC. V gene TRBV2 combines with J gene TRBJ2-7; D may be TRBD1 (6 bases). The V gene's germline CDR1 is SNHLY and CDR2 FYNNEI. The CDR3 spans 14 residues. Trimming took 7 bases from V and 4 from J, leaving 17 bases between them.

The V gene is TRBV7-2, the J gene TRBJ2-3, with TRBD2 matching 7 bases. Looked up from germline, CDR1 is SGHTA and CDR2 is FQGNSA. This CDR3 region has 15 residues. The junction had 7 bases not matched to a gene; V was cut back by 1 base and J by 6 bases. The CDR3, as DNA: TGTGCCAGCAGCTTAGTCGGCGGGAGTGGGGATACGCAGTATTTT. Translation: CASSLVGGSGDTQYF.

A few counts support this clone. The gene calls are TRBV13 and TRBJ1-1; TRBD1 agrees at 8 bases. The CDR3 has 16 residues. Per the germline V gene, CDR1 is PRHDT and CDR2 is FYEKMQ (reference sequence). V lost 5 bases to trimming and J lost 5 bases; unmatched junction nucleotides: 13. CDR3 in DNA: TGTGCCAGCAGCCCCAAATATCGACAGGGGTGGACTGAAGCTTTCTTT. This encodes CASSPKYRQGWTEAFF. The full variable domain, its missing parts supplied by reference TRBV13 and TRBJ1-1, is AAGVIQSPRHLIKEKRETATLKCYPIPRHDTVYWYQQGPGQDPQFLISFYEKMQSDKGSIPDRFSAQQFSDYHSELNMSSLELGDSALYFCASSPKYRQGWTEAFFGQGTRLTVV.

V usage is TRBV28 and J usage is TRBJ1-5, with D possibly TRBD1 on 6 matching bases. This CDR3 comprises 15 residues. Germline values: CDR1 MDHEN, CDR2 SYDVKM. Trimming took 1 base from V and 3 from J, leaving 10 bases between them. CDR3 nucleotide sequence: TGTGCCAGCAGTTTATCAGGGGCTCACAATCAGCCCCAGCATTTT. Its protein is CASSLSGAHNQPQHF.

This clone was picked up a small number of times. V usage is TRBV5-8 and J usage is TRBJ1-2; TRBD1 matches 8 bases. Germline loops: CDR1 SGHTS, CDR2 YDEGEE. This CDR3 contains 15 residues. Germline trimming cut 4 bases from V and 4 bases from J; bases unmatched to any gene: 9. The CDR3: CASSVETGDTYGYTF. The CDR3 region has the DNA TGTGCCAGCAGCGTGGAGACAGGGGATACCTATGGCTACACCTTC.

This clone was seen only once. An end of the junction differs from the germline gene, which may be a read error. V gene TRBV5-1 combines with J gene TRBJ2-5, with a possible D match to TRBD2 (6 bases). There are 14 residues in the CDR3. Germline V gives CDR1 SGHRS, CDR2 YFSETQ. The CDR3 nucleotides are TGCGCCAGCAGCTCTGGGACTGCCCAAGAGCCCCAGTACTTC. This translates into CASSSGTAQEPQYF.

V and J are TRBV7-9 and TRBJ2-7, with D maybe TRBD1 (5 bases). Germline V gives CDR1 SEHNR, CDR2 FQNEAQ (reference sequence). Trimming shortened V by 5 bases and J by 0 bases, and 8 bases separated the two germline ends. The CDR3 sequence is 13 residues long. The CDR3 is CASSPQASYEQYF. The CDR3 DNA follows: TGTGCCAGCAGCCCACAGGCCTCCTACGAGCAGTACTTC.

The chain couples TRBV4-1 to TRBJ1-2, with 8 bases matching TRBD1. The V segment lost 1 base and the J segment 4 bases; nucleotides outside the gene matches: 8. The germline V gene has CDR1 MGHRA and CDR2 YSYEKL. The CDR3 has 16 residues. DNA for the CDR3: TGCGCCAGCAGCCAAGGAGACGGACAGGGAGTCTATGGCTACACCTTC. Protein sequence: CASSQGDGQGVYGYTF.

This rearrangement joins TRBV12-5 to TRBJ1-1, with D maybe TRBD1 (5 bases). V was clipped by 5 bases and J by 8 bases, with 12 bases between them. Germline V gives CDR1 LGHNT, CDR2 FRNRAP. CDR3 length equals 12 residues. CDR3 in amino acids: CASGLGGTEAFF. Here the CDR3 DNA reads TGTGCTAGTGGTCTCGGGGGGACCGAAGCTTTCTTT.

The V gene is TRBV3-1 (or the pseudogene TRBV3-2), the J gene TRBJ2-7, with D perhaps TRBD2 (7 bases). V was clipped by 0 bases and J by 5 bases, with 14 bases between them. The CDR3 spans 15 residues. Germline CDR1 and CDR2: LGHDT and YNNKEL (reference sequence). Here the CDR3 reads CASSQDRQAGDEQYF. The CDR3 DNA reads as TGTGCCAGCAGCCAAGACCGACAGGCGGGGGACGAGCAGTACTTC.

V usage is TRBV2 and J usage is TRBJ2-7, with a tentative D call TRBD1 (6 bases). This CDR3 comprises 14 residues. V was trimmed by 7 bases and J by 2 bases, leaving 15 bases between them. From germline, CDR1 is SNHLY and CDR2 FYNNEI. The CDR3 DNA reads as TGTGCCAGCACCCCGACAGGTGTGGCCTACGAGCAGTACTTC. Translated: CASTPTGVAYEQYF.

The gene calls are TRBV7-2 and TRBJ2-3, with 12 nucleotides matching TRBD2. CDR3 size: 18 residues. V lost 2 bases and J lost 0; bases outside the gene matches: 6. Germline-derived CDR1 and CDR2 are SGHTA and FQGNSA. CDR3 in DNA: TGTGCCAGCAGCTTATCGACTAGCGGGGGCCCTAGCACAGATACGCAGTATTTT. It is translated as CASSLSTSGGPSTDTQYF. The full variable domain, rest sourced from reference TRBV7-2 and TRBJ2-3, is GAGVSQSPSNKVTEKGKDVELRCDPISGHTALYWYRQSLGQGLEFLIYFQGNSAPDKSGLPSDRFSAERTGGSVSTLTIQRTQQEDSAVYLCASSLSTSGGPSTDTQYFGPGTRLTVL.

The V and J genes are TRBV28 and TRBJ2-1; 9 nucleotides align to TRBD2. The V gene end was trimmed by 11 bases and the J gene end by 8 bases; junction bases not matched to a gene: 10. Per the germline V gene, CDR1 is MDHEN and CDR2 is SYDVKM. The CDR3 spans 13 residues. The CDR3 nucleotides read TGTGCCCTTAGCGGGAGTAAATCCCATGAGCAGTTCTTC. This gives the protein CALSGSKSHEQFF.

The chain combines TRBV9 with TRBJ2-7; TRBD2 matches at 8 bases. Per germline, CDR1 SGDLS and CDR2 YYNGEE. The CDR3 length is 14 residues. V dropped 7 bases and J dropped 3; count of bases not matched to a gene: 9. CDR3 amino acids: CASGREGSFYEQYF. DNA for the CDR3: TGTGCCAGCGGACGGGAGGGCAGTTTCTACGAGCAGTACTTC.

This chain joins TRBV6-5 and TRBJ1-1; 9 bases agree with TRBD1. Germline-derived CDR1 and CDR2 are MNHEY and SVGAGI. The CDR3 contains 14 residues. The V gene end was trimmed by 8 bases and the J gene end by 4 bases; junction bases not matched to a gene: 8. CDR3 sequence (DNA): TGTGCCAGCGGGGACAGGGAGTCGGGCACTGAAGCTTTCTTT. It is translated as CASGDRESGTEAFF.

The chain employs TRBV7-6 and TRBJ1-5; 7 bases agree with TRBD1. CDR1 SGHVS and CDR2 FNYEAQ come from the germline V gene. This CDR3 is built from 16 residues. V lost 2 bases and J lost 7; bases outside the gene matches: 11. CDR3 sequence: CASSLKGGDPFQPQHF. The CDR3 DNA sequence: TGTGCCAGCAGCTTAAAAGGGGGCGATCCATTCCAGCCCCAGCATTTT. The whole variable domain, remainder taken from reference TRBV7-6 and TRBJ1-5, is GAGVSQSPRYKVTKRGQDVALRCDPISGHVSLYWYRQALGQGPEFLTYFNYEAQQDKSGLPNDRFSAERPEGSISTLTIQRTEQRDSAMYRCASSLKGGDPFQPQHFGDGTRLSIL.

V usage is TRBV28 and J usage is TRBJ2-7; D is perhaps TRBD2 (5 bases). The V end lost 6 bases, the J end lost 3 bases, and 12 bases lay between the germline ends. CDR3 length: 13 residues. The germline CDR1 and CDR2 sequences are MDHEN and SYDVKM. The DNA for the CDR3 is TGTGCCAGCAGGCGCGGGTCTAACTACGAGCAGTACTTC. It translates to CASRRGSNYEQYF. The whole variable domain, filled in from reference TRBV28 and TRBJ2-7, reads DVKVTQSSRYLVKRTGEKVFLECVQDMDHENMFWYRQDPGLGLRLIYFSYDVKMKEKGDIPEGYSVSREKKERFSLILESASTNQTSMYLCASRRGSNYEQYFGPGTRLTVT.